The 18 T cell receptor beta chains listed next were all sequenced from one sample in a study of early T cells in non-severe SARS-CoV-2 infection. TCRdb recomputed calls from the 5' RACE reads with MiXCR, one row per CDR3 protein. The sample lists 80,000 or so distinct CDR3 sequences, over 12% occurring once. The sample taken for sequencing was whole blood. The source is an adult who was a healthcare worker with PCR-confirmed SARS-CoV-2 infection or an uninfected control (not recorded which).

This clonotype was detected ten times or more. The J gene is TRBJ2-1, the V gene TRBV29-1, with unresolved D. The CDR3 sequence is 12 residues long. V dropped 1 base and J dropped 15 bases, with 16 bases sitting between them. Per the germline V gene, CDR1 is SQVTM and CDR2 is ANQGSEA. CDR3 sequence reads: CSVEAVEKAPFF. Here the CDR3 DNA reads TGCAGCGTTGAAGCGGTGGAGAAAGCCCCGTTCTTC.

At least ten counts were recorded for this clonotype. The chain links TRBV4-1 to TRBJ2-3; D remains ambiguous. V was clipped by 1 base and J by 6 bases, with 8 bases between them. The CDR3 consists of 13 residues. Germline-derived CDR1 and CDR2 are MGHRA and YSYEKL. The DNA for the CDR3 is TGCGCCAGCAGCCAAGGTTTTGGGGATACGCAGTATTTT. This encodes CASSQGFGDTQYF.

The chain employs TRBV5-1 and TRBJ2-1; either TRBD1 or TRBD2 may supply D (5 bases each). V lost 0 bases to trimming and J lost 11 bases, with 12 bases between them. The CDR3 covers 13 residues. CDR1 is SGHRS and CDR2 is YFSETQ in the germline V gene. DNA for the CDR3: TGCGCCAGCAGCTTGGGGGACGAAGGAAAGCAGTTCTTC. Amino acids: CASSLGDEGKQFF.

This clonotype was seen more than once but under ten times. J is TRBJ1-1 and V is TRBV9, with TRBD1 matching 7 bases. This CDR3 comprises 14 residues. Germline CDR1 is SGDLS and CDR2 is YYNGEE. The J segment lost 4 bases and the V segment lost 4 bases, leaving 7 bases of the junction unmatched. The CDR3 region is CASSLRAGGTEAFF. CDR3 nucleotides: TGTGCCAGCAGCCTCCGGGCAGGGGGCACTGAAGCTTTCTTT.

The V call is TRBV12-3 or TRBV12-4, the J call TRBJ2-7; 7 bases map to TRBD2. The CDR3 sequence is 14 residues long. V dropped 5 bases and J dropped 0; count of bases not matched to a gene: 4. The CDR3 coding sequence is TGTGCCAGCAGTCCAGGGAGGGGCTCCTACGAGCAGTACTTC. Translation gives CASSPGRGSYEQYF.

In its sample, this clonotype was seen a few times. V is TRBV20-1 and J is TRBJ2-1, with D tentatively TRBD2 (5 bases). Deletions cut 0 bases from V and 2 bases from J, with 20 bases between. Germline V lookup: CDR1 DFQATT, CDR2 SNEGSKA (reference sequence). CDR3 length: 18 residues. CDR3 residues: CSARDHFKAGLTYNEQFF. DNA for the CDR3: TGCAGTGCTAGAGATCATTTTAAGGCGGGCCTAACCTACAATGAGCAGTTCTTC.

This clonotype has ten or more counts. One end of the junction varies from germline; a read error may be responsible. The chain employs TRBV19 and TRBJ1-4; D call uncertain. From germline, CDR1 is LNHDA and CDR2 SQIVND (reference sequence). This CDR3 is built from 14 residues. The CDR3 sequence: CASSTGPRGEQLFF. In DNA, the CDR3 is TGTGCCAGTAGTACTGGGCCGCGGGGTGAACAACTGTTTTTT.

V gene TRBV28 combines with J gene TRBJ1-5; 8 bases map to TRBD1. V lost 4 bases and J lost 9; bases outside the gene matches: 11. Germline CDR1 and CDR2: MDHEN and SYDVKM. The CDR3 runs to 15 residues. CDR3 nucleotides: TGTGCCAGCAGTTCGGGACAGGCCCGATTCGGGCCCCAGCATTTT. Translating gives CASSSGQARFGPQHF.

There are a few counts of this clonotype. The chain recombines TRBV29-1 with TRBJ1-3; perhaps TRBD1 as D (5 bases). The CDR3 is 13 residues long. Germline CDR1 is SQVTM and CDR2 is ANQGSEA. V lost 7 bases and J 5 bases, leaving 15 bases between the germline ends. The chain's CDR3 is CSAIAGTRNTIYF. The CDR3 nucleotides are TGCAGCGCCATAGCCGGGACTCGAAACACCATATATTTT. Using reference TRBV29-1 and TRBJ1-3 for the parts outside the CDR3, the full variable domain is SAVISQKPSRDICQRGTSLTIQCQVDSQVTMMFWYRQQPGQSLTLIATANQGSEATYESGFVIDKFPISRPNLTFSTLTVSNMSPEDSSIYLCSAIAGTRNTIYFGEGSWLTVV.

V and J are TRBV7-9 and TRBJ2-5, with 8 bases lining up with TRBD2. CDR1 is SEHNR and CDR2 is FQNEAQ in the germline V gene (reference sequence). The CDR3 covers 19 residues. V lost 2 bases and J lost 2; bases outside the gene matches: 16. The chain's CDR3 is CASSLIQTPYGGDQETQYF. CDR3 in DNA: TGTGCCAGCAGCTTAATTCAAACCCCCTACGGGGGGGATCAAGAGACCCAGTACTTC.

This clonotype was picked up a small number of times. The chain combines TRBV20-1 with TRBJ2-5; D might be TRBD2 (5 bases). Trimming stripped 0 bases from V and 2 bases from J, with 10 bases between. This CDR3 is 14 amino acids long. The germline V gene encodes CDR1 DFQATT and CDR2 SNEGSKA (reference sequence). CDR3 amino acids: CSAREAAYQETQYF. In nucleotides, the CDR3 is TGCAGTGCTAGAGAAGCGGCGTATCAAGAGACCCAGTACTTC.

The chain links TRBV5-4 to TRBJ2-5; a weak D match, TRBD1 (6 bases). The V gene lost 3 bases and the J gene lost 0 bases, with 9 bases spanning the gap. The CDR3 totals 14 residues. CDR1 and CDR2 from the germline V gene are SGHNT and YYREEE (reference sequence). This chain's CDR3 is CASSSGQHQETQYF. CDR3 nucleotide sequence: TGTGCCAGCAGCTCTGGACAGCACCAAGAGACCCAGTACTTC.

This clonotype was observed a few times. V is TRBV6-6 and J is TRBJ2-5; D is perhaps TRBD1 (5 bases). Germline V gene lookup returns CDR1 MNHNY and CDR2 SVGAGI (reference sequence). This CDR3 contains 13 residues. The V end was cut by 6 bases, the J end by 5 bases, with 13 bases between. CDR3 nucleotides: TGTGCCAGCAGCCGCCGGACACCCGAGACCCAGTACTTC. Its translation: CASSRRTPETQYF.

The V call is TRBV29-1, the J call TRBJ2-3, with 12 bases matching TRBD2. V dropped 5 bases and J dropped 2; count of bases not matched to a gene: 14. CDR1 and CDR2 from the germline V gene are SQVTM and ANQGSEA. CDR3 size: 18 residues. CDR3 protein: CSVLKGVTSGSPTDTQYF. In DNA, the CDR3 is TGCAGCGTTCTAAAGGGTGTGACTAGCGGGAGTCCCACAGATACGCAGTATTTT.

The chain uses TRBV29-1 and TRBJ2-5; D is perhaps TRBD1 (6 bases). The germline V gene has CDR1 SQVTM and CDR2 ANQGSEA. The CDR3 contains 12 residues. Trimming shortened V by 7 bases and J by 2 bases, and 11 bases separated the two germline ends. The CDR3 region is CSATQGQETQYF. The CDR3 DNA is TGCAGCGCGACTCAGGGGCAAGAGACCCAGTACTTC.

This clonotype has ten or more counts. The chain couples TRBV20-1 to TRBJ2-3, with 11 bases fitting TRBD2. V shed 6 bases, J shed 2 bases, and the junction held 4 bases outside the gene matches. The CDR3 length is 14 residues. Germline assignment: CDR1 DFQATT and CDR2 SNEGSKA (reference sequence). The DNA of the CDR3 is TGCAGTGCGCTAGCGGGAGGAGTCACAGATACGCAGTATTTT. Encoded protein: CSALAGGVTDTQYF.

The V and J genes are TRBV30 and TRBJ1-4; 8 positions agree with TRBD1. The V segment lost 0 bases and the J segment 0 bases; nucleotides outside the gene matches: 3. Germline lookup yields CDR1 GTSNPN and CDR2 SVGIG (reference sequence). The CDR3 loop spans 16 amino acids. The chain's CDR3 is CAWSVPQGATNEKLFF. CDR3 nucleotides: TGTGCCTGGAGTGTCCCACAGGGGGCAACTAATGAAAAACTGTTTTTT.

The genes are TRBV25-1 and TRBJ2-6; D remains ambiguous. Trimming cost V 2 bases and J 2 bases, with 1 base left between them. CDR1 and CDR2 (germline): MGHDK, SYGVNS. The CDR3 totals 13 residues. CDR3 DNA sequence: TGTGCCAGCAGTGAAACTGGGGCCAACGTCCTGACTTTC. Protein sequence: CASSETGANVLTF.